Included here is one T cell receptor (beta chain) sequence, with context. What it binds is unknown. The data were taken from a study of cytomegalovirus exposure and HLA in healthy donors. Study at large: There were approximately 400 genotyped donors. Of these, 81% fell in the genetic ancestry cluster associated with self-reported Caucasian donors. Study-wide findings and caveats: Listed as cytomegalovirus-associated were 150 to 200 TCR beta chains. The classifier reportedly diagnosed cytomegalovirus status with high sensitivity and specificity.

PCR employed 60 Vbeta and 13 Jbeta primers. Clones were read by immunoSEQ multiplex PCR, and TCRdb kept only the in-frame ones, dropping some. The sample has roughly 77,000 clones; roughly 9.1% are singletons. Unrecorded immune exposures were likely, despite nominal health at sampling. The germline V gene has CDR1 MGHDK and CDR2 SYGVNS. The CDR3 consists of 15 residues. Trimming removed 0 bases from V and 4 bases from J, with 13 bases in between. The sequence derives from a man aged 60 to 75 in good health and CMV-seropositive. This chain joins TRBV25-1 and TRBJ2-7; the D is unclear. Sequencing was done on a sample of PBMCs. The DNA of the CDR3 is TGTGCCAGCAGTGAATATGGCAGCCTGAGGTACGAGCAGTACTTC. This codes for CASSEYGSLRYEQYF.